One and the same sample provided the 13 T cell receptor beta chains below, sequenced in a study of shared clonotypes between healthy human individuals. Measured with immunoSEQ multiplex PCR; TCRdb has only the in-frame clones, and not every one. The sample consists of roughly 76,000 clones, over 55% of them appearing once. Sequencing used memory CD8+ T cells sorted from blood. The subset denotes: CD45RO+ cells pooled with CCR7-negative TemRA cells. All receptors come from a man aged 25-40 years in good health.

This clone was picked up many times. V gene TRBV6-1 combines with J gene TRBJ2-1, with 7 bases lining up with TRBD2. The V segment lost 8 bases and the J segment 2 bases; nucleotides outside the gene matches: 6. Germline V gene data show CDR1 as MNHNS and CDR2 as SASEGT. CDR3 length: 14 residues. This CDR3 reads CASHAGEAYNEQFF. As DNA, the CDR3 is TGTGCCAGCCACGCGGGAGAGGCCTACAATGAGCAGTTCTTC.

This clone was counted a single time. The chain combines TRBV7-9 with TRBJ2-7; 7 nucleotides line up with TRBD2. From germline, CDR1 is SEHNR and CDR2 FQNEAQ (reference sequence). J gave up 3 bases and V 5 bases, and 7 bases lay outside the gene matches. The CDR3 spans 14 residues. The CDR3 here is CASSPRDYLYEQYF. The CDR3, as DNA: TGTGCCAGCAGCCCCCGGGACTACCTCTACGAGCAGTACTTC.

The genes are TRBV28 and TRBJ2-7; D ambiguous. V shed 7 bases and J shed 6 bases, with 10 bases lying between them. The CDR3 covers 11 residues. Germline V gene lookup returns CDR1 MDHEN and CDR2 SYDVKM. The CDR3 DNA reads as TGTGCCAGCACAGTAGGTGGCGAGCAGTACTTC. This gives the protein CASTVGGEQYF.

This rearrangement joins TRBV7-2 to TRBJ2-3; maybe TRBD2 (5 bases). The V and J ends lost 0 bases and 1 base respectively, with 8 bases between them. CDR1 is SGHTA, CDR2 FQGNSA, per germline. This CDR3 has 15 amino acids. CDR3 protein: CASSLASGGTDTQYF. The CDR3 DNA sequence: TGTGCCAGCAGCTTAGCCTCCGGGGGCACAGATACGCAGTATTTT. Supplemented by reference TRBV7-2 and TRBJ2-3, the full variable domain reads GAGVSQSPSNKVTEKGKDVELRCDPISGHTALYWYRQSLGQGLEFLIYFQGNSAPDKSGLPSDRFSAERTGGSVSTLTIQRTQQEDSAVYLCASSLASGGTDTQYFGPGTRLTVL.

This clone was seen a single time. J is TRBJ2-2 and V is TRBV2, with 13 nucleotides matching TRBD2. With V trimmed by 6 bases and J by 0 bases, 13 bases remained unmatched. The CDR3 loop spans 20 amino acids. Germline CDR1 and CDR2: SNHLY and FYNNEI. The CDR3 spells CASSQGLAGFNAANTGELFF. The CDR3 coding sequence is TGTGCCAGCAGCCAGGGACTAGCGGGATTCAATGCCGCGAACACCGGGGAGCTGTTTTTT.

The V gene is TRBV13, the J gene TRBJ2-3; TRBD2 agrees at 7 bases. CDR1 is PRHDT, CDR2 FYEKMQ, per germline (reference sequence). This CDR3 contains 15 residues. V lost 7 bases to trimming and J lost 2 bases; unmatched junction nucleotides: 9. DNA of the CDR3: TGTGCCAGCAACCAGGGAGGGTGGGCCACAGATACGCAGTATTTT. Translated: CASNQGGWATDTQYF. Combining the CDR3 with reference TRBV13 and TRBJ2-3 gives the whole variable domain AAGVIQSPRHLIKEKRETATLKCYPIPRHDTVYWYQQGPGQDPQFLISFYEKMQSDKGSIPDRFSAQQFSDYHSELNMSSLELGDSALYFCASNQGGWATDTQYFGPGTRLTVL.

V is TRBV28 and J is TRBJ1-2; D may be TRBD1 (6 bases). CDR1 is MDHEN, CDR2 SYDVKM, per germline. The CDR3 extends over 14 amino acids. Trimming took 4 bases from V and 6 from J, leaving 15 bases between them. The CDR3 DNA reads TGTGCCAGCAGTTCCCGGGCGGGGGCCAATGGCTACACCTTC. Translated, it gives CASSSRAGANGYTF.

The V and J genes are TRBV4-1 and TRBJ2-2, with 8 bases aligning to TRBD2. This CDR3 is 15 amino acids long. Trimming removed 4 bases from V and 0 bases from J; junction bases left unmatched: 1. Germline lookup yields CDR1 MGHRA and CDR2 YSYEKL. The CDR3 nucleotides are TGCGCCAGCAGCCGAGCGGGAGCGAACACCGGGGAGCTGTTTTTT. It translates to CASSRAGANTGELFF.

This clone appeared many times. V usage is TRBV4-3 and J usage is TRBJ1-5; TRBD1 is a possible D gene (6 bases). Trimming left V 0 bases short and J 5 bases short, with 14 bases between. CDR3 length equals 16 residues. The germline V gene encodes CDR1 LGHNA and CDR2 YSLEER. The CDR3 DNA reads TGCGCCAGCAGCCAAGATGTGGGGGCCCGATATCAGCCCCAGCATTTT. Its translation: CASSQDVGARYQPQHF.

V usage is TRBV28 and J usage is TRBJ1-1, with a possible D match to TRBD1 (6 bases). The CDR3 has 17 residues. Germline V gene data show CDR1 as MDHEN and CDR2 as SYDVKM. The V end was cut by 3 bases, the J end by 0 bases, with 17 bases between. The CDR3 spells CASSFPPQGRMNTEAFF. CDR3 DNA sequence: TGTGCCAGCAGTTTCCCCCCCCAGGGGAGGATGAACACTGAAGCTTTCTTT.

The table lists this clone with a count of one. The V and J genes are TRBV15 and TRBJ2-7; 7 bases map to TRBD1. This CDR3 is 15 amino acids long. With V trimmed by 0 bases and J by 5 bases, 7 bases remained unmatched. Germline-derived CDR1 and CDR2 are LNHNV and YYDKDF (reference sequence). The DNA of the CDR3 is TGTGCCACCAGCAGAGATCGGGGACAGTGGGACGAGCAGTACTTC. Amino acids: CATSRDRGQWDEQYF.

In its sample, this clone was seen once. The rearrangement links TRBV5-5 to TRBJ1-3, with a weak D call TRBD1 (6 bases). Per germline, CDR1 SGHKS and CDR2 YYEKEE (reference sequence). The germline V and J ends were trimmed by 2 bases and 0 bases, with 9 bases remaining between them. CDR3 length: 15 amino acids. CDR3 bases: TGTGCCAGCAGCTTACAGGGAAACTCTGGAAACACCATATATTTT. The encoded protein is CASSLQGNSGNTIYF.

As DNA, the CDR3 is TGTGCCAGCAGCCCCAGTCGGGGGGACAAATACAATGAGCAGTTCTTC. It is translated as CASSPSRGDKYNEQFF. V is TRBV5-7 and J is TRBJ2-1; D possibly corresponds to TRBD2 (7 bases). TRBV5-7 is an ORF, and what it does is uncertain. The CDR3 covers 16 residues. The V end was cut by 4 bases, the J end by 4 bases, with 18 bases between.